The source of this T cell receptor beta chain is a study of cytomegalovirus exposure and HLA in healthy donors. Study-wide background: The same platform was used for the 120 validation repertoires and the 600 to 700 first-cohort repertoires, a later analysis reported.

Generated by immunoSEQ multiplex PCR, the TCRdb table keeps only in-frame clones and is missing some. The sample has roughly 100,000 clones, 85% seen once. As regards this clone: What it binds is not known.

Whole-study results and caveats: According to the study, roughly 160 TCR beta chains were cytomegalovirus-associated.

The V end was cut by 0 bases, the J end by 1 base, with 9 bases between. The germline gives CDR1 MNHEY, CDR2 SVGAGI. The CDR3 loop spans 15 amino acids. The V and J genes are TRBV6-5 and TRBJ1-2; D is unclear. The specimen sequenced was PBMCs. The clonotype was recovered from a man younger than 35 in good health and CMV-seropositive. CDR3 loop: CASSYSRSYNYGYTF. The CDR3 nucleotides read TGTGCCAGCAGTTACTCGCGGAGCTATAACTATGGCTACACCTTC.